This is a list of T cell receptor beta chains from one sample in a study of T-cell reconstitution after alpha-beta-depleted transplantation in children. TCRdb ran MiXCR on the PCR reads and lists one entry per CDR3 protein. This sample yields fewer than 750,000 distinct CDR3 sequences, of which about a quarter are seen a single time; approximately 39% belongs to the top ten. The sample consisted of PBMCs, taken before TCRalphabeta/CD19-depleted stem cell transplant. These receptors were obtained from a boy under three years old with Wiskott-Aldrich syndrome, due to receive a stem cell transplant. The CDR3 runs from the conserved cysteine through the conserved F or W. The order of the fields is J gene, D gene, clone size, V gene, CDR3 protein, CDR3 DNA. The D gene is left open where the match is weak. Part of the rows lack a size; the others show once, few, many or a class for expanded clones.

>TRBJ2-1|TRBD1|-|TRBV5-1
CASSLAGTGVMDEQFF
TGCGCCAGCAGCTTGGCCGGGACAGGGGTAATGGATGAGCAGTTCTTC
>TRBJ2-5|TRBD1|-|TRBV28
CARLAGGLRGETQYF
TGTGCCAGATTGGCAGGGGGCTTACGCGGGGAGACCCAGTACTTC
>TRBJ1-5|-|-|TRBV5-1
CASSLGQANQPQHF
TGCGCCAGCAGCTTGGGGCAGGCCAATCAGCCCCAGCATTTT
>TRBJ1-1|-|-|TRBV6-1
CASTEDSSILGTEAFF
TGTGCCAGCACCGAGGACAGTTCTATCCTTGGCACTGAAGCTTTCTTT
>TRBJ2-7|-|-|TRBV5-1
CASSLPGVAEQYF
TGCGCCAGCAGCTTGCCAGGTGTCGCGGAGCAGTACTTC
>TRBJ2-7|TRBD2|-|TRBV28
CASSLFREGPEQYF
TGTGCCAGCAGTTTGTTCCGGGAGGGCCCCGAGCAGTACTTC
>TRBJ2-5|TRBD1|-|TRBV9
CASSGKPQGAETQYF
TGTGCCAGCAGCGGCAAACCACAGGGGGCAGAGACCCAGTACTTC
>TRBJ2-7|TRBD2|-|TRBV5-1
CASSLWTSPSYEQYF
TGCGCCAGCAGCTTGTGGACTAGCCCCTCCTACGAGCAGTACTTC
>TRBJ2-5|TRBD2|-|TRBV20-1
CSAKTPGLAVQETQYF
TGCAGTGCTAAGACACCGGGACTAGCGGTCCAAGAGACCCAGTACTTC
>TRBJ2-1|-|-|TRBV7-3
CASSISGPIHEQFF
TGTGCCAGCAGCATATCGGGACCTATCCATGAGCAGTTCTTC
>TRBJ1-3|-|-|TRBV27
CASSPSAGTSGNTIYF
TGTGCCAGCAGTCCCTCGGCAGGAACCTCTGGAAACACCATATATTTT
>TRBJ1-3|TRBD1|-|TRBV25-1
CASSDRDRAGAIYF
TGTGCCAGCAGTGATCGGGACAGGGCAGGTGCCATATATTTT
>TRBJ2-7|-|few|TRBV5-6
CASSLGPPFLRTDYEQYF
TGTGCCAGCAGCTTGGGCCCCCCCTTCCTAAGGACGGACTACGAGCAGTACTTC
>TRBJ1-2|-|few|TRBV6-5
CASSYSARSYGYTF
TGTGCCAGCAGTTACTCTGCCAGGAGCTATGGCTACACCTTC
>TRBJ2-3|-|-|TRBV20-1
CSARDRVEGTDTQYF
TGCAGTGCTAGAGATCGGGTGGAGGGGACAGATACGCAGTATTTT
>TRBJ2-5|-|-|TRBV5-5
CASSSGFGETQYF
TGTGCCAGCAGCTCGGGCTTTGGGGAGACCCAGTACTTC
>TRBJ2-1|TRBD1|few|TRBV24-1
CATSSPGQGTNEQFF
TGTGCCACCAGTAGCCCGGGACAGGGGACCAATGAGCAGTTCTTC
>TRBJ1-5|-|-|TRBV18
CASSPSNVHQPQHF
TGTGCCAGCTCACCCTCAAACGTTCATCAGCCCCAGCATTTT
>TRBJ1-2|-|few|TRBV7-9
CASSLGGFGYTF
TGTGCCAGCAGCTTAGGAGGGTTTGGCTACACCTTC
>TRBJ2-7|TRBD2|few|TRBV20-1
CSVEIAGISSEQYF
TGCAGTGTTGAGATAGCGGGAATATCAAGCGAGCAGTACTTC
>TRBJ2-3|TRBD2|few|TRBV20-1
CSARKTSGGGTDTQYF
TGCAGTGCTAGAAAGACTAGCGGAGGGGGCACAGATACGCAGTATTTT
>TRBJ2-4|-|-|TRBV19
CASSMQRKNIQYF
TGTGCCAGTAGTATGCAAAGGAAAAACATTCAGTACTTC
>TRBJ2-1|-|-|TRBV1
CTSSQAPYRNEQFF
TGCACCAGCAGCCAAGCCCCTTATCGGAATGAGCAGTTCTTC
>TRBJ2-1|TRBD1|-|TRBV25-1
CASSGKGQGGHNEQFF
TGTGCCAGCAGTGGCAAGGGACAGGGCGGGCACAATGAGCAGTTCTTC
>TRBJ2-1|-|once|TRBV5-1
CASSLRDTDNEQFF
TGCGCCAGCAGCCTCCGGGACACTGACAATGAGCAGTTCTTC
>TRBJ2-5|-|few|TRBV3-1
CASSPLAGGRTETQYF
TGTGCCAGCAGCCCTCTCGCCGGGGGAAGGACAGAGACCCAGTACTTC
>TRBJ2-7|TRBD1|few|TRBV15
CATSRQGQGYEQYF
TGTGCCACCAGCAGACAGGGACAGGGCTACGAGCAGTACTTC
>TRBJ2-5|TRBD1|few|TRBV18
CASSPTDRGETQYF
TGTGCCAGCTCACCAACGGACAGGGGGGAGACCCAGTACTTC
>TRBJ2-7|-|-|TRBV28
CASSPRPQGPYEQYF
TGTGCCAGCAGTCCACGGCCGCAGGGTCCCTACGAGCAGTACTTC
>TRBJ2-1|TRBD2|-|TRBV5-1
CASVPGGSSYNEQFF
TGCGCCAGCGTTCCGGGGGGGAGCTCCTACAATGAGCAGTTCTTC
>TRBJ1-5|-|few|TRBV5-6
CASSLAGQSNQPQHF
TGTGCCAGCAGCTTGGCAGGTCAGTCCAATCAGCCCCAGCATTTT
>TRBJ2-1|-|-|TRBV28
CASSYPSDEQFF
TGTGCCAGCAGTTATCCTAGCGATGAGCAGTTCTTC
>TRBJ2-7|TRBD1|few|TRBV28
CASSDRVVGSLRRGLMDEQYF
TGTGCCAGCAGTGACAGGGTTGTAGGTTCCTTACGCAGGGGGCTGATGGACGAGCAGTACTTC
>TRBJ1-1|-|-|TRBV7-9
CASSLHLYEDTEAFF
TGTGCCAGCAGCTTACACCTCTACGAAGACACTGAAGCTTTCTTT
>TRBJ1-5|-|-|TRBV21-1
CASSKSVGTENQPQHF
TGTGCCAGCAGCAAATCGGTGGGGACAGAGAATCAGCCCCAGCATTTT
>TRBJ2-1|TRBD2|few|TRBV20-1
CSASVGGSRWNEQFF
TGCAGTGCTAGTGTGGGCGGGAGTAGGTGGAATGAGCAGTTCTTC
>TRBJ2-5|-|-|TRBV5-1
CASSLGPSQTQYF
TGCGCCAGCAGCTTGGGACCATCCCAGACCCAGTACTTC